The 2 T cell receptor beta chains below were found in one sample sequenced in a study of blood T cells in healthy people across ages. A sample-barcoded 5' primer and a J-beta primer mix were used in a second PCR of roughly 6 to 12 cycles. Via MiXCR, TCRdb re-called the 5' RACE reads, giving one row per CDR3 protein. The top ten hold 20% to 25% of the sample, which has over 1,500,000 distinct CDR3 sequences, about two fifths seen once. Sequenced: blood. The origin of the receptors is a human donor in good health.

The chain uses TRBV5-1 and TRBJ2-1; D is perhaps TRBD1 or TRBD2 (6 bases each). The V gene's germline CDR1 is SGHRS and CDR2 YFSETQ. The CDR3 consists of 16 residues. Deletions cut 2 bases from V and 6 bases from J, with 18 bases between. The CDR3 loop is CASSFWARGAPNEQFF. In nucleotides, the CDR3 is TGCGCCAGCAGCTTTTGGGCTAGGGGGGCGCCCAATGAGCAGTTCTTC.

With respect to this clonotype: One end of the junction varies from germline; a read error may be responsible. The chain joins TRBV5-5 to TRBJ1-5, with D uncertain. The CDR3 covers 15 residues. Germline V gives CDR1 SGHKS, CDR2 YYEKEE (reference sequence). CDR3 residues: CTSSLVGRYNQPQHF. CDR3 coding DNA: TGTACCAGCAGCTTGGTGGGCAGATACAATCAGCCCCAGCATTTT. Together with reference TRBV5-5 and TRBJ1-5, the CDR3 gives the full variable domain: DAGVTQSPTHLIKTRGQQVTLRCSPISGHKSVSWYQQVLGQGPQFIFQYYEKEERGRGNFPDRFSARQFPNYSSELNVNALLLGDSALYLCTSSLVGRYNQPQHFGDGTRLSIL.